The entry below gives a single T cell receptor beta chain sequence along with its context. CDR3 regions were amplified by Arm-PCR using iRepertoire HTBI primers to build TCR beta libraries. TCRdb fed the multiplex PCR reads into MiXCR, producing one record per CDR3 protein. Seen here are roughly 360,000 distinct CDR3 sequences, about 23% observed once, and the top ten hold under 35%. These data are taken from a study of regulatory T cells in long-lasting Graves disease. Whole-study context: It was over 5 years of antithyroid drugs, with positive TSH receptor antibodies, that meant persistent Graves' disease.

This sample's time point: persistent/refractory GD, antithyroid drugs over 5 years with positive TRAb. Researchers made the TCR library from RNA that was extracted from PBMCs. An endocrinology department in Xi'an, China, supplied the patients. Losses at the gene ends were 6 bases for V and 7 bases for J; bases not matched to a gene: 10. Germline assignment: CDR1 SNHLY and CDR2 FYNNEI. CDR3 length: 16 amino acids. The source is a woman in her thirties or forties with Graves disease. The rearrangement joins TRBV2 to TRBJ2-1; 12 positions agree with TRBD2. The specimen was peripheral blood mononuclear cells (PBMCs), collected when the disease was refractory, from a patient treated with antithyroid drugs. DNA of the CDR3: TGTGCCAGCAGCGTAGGGGGCCTAGCGGGAGGGAATGAGCAGTTCTTC. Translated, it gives CASSVGGLAGGNEQFF.